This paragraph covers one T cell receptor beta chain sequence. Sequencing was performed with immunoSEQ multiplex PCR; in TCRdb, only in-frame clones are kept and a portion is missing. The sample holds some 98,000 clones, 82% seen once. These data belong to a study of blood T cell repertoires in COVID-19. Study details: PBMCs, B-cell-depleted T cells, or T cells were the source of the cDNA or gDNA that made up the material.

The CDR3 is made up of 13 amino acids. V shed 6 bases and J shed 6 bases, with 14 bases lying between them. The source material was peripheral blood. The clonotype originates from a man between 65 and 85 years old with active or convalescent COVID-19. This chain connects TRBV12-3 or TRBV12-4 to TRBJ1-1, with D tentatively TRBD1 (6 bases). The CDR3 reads CASSRTRQAEAFF. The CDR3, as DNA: TGTGCCAGCAGCCGTACAAGACAGGCTGAAGCTTTCTTT.